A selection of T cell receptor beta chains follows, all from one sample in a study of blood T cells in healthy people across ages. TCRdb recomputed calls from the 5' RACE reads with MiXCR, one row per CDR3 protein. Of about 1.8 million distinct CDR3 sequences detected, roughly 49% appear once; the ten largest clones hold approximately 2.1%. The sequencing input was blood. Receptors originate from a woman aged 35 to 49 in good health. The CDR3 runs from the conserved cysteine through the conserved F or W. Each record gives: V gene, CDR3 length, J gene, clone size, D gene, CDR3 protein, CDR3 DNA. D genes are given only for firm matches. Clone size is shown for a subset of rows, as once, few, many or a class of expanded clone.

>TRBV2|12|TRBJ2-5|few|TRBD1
CASETGGVTQYF
TGTGCCTCCGAGACAGGGGGGGTGACCCAGTACTTC
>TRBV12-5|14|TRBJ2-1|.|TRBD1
CASGSGQSYNEQFF
TGTGCTAGTGGTTCGGGACAGTCCTACAATGAGCAGTTCTTC
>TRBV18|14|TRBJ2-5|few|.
CASSPSRGRETQYF
TGTGCTAGCAGCCCGTCTCGGGGGCGAGAGACCCAGTACTTC
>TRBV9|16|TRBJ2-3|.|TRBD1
CASSGRQGSGTDTQYF
TGTGCCAGCAGCGGCCGACAGGGGTCCGGCACAGATACGCAGTATTTT
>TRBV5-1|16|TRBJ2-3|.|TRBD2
CASSSVPGLAVDTQYF
TGCGCCAGCAGCTCGGTCCCGGGACTAGCGGTGGATACGCAGTATTTT
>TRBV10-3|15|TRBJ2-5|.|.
CAISPGLGEVETRYF
TGTGCCATCAGTCCGGGACTCGGGGAAGTAGAGACCCGGTACTTC
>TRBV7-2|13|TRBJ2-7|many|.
CASSLAFSYEQYF
TGTGCCAGCAGCTTGGCATTCTCCTACGAGCAGTACTTC
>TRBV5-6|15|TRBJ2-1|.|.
CASSLVLENGDEQFF
TGTGCCAGCAGCTTGGTCCTAGAAAATGGGGATGAGCAGTTCTTC
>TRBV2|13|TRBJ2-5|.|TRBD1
CASTDRGPETQYF
TGTGCCAGCACGGACAGGGGTCCGGAGACCCAGTACTTC
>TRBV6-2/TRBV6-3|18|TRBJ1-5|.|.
CASSYSKGQGLAYQPQHF
TGTGCCAGCAGTTACTCGAAAGGGCAGGGTTTAGCGTATCAGCCCCAGCATTTT
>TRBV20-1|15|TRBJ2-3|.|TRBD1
CSAAGTDPSTDTQYF
TGCAGTGCCGCCGGGACAGATCCTAGCACAGATACGCAGTATTTT
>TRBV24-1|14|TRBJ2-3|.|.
CATSDYGSTDTQYF
TGTGCCACCAGTGATTATGGTAGCACAGATACGCAGTATTTT
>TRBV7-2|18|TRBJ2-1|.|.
CASSPIAGNKGAKNEQFF
TGTGCCAGCAGTCCGATTGCGGGGAATAAGGGGGCTAAGAATGAGCAGTTCTTC
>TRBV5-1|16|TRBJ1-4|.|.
CASSISGPATNEKLFF
TGCGCCAGCAGCATATCGGGCCCTGCAACTAATGAAAAACTGTTTTTT
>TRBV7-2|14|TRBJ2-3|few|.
CASSLALNTDTQYF
TGTGCCAGCAGCTTAGCGTTAAACACAGATACGCAGTATTTT
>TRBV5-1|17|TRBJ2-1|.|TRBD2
CASTGVSGGNSYNEQFF
TGCGCCAGTACAGGCGTCAGCGGGGGAAATTCCTACAATGAGCAGTTCTTC
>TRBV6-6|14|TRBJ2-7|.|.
CASSYSGDPYEQYF
TGTGCCAGCAGTTACTCAGGGGATCCTTACGAGCAGTACTTC
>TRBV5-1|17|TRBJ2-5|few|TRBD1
CASSFPRQGAKQETQYF
TGCGCCAGCAGCTTCCCACGACAGGGGGCGAAGCAAGAGACCCAGTACTTC
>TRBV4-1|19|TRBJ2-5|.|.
CASSQEGDGREVREETQYF
TGCGCCAGCAGCCAAGAAGGAGACGGCAGGGAGGTACGTGAAGAGACCCAGTACTTC